Below, 23 T cell receptor beta chains from the same sample are listed, as sequenced in a study of blood T cell repertoires in COVID-19. Profiled with immunoSEQ multiplex PCR; TCRdb holds only in-frame clones, not every one. The data show 150,000 to 200,000 clones, 65% to 80% seen once. Sequenced: peripheral blood. The receptors originated from a man in his sixties with acute or convalescent COVID-19.

The chain is built from TRBV27 and TRBJ2-7, with 8 bases lining up with TRBD2. V lost 2 bases to trimming and J lost 3 bases; unmatched junction nucleotides: 6. Germline V CDR1 and CDR2: MNHEY, SMNVEV (reference sequence). CDR3 length equals 15 residues. This chain's CDR3 is CASSLTAAGVYEQYF. The CDR3 DNA is TGTGCCAGCAGTTTAACGGCAGCGGGGGTCTACGAGCAGTACTTC.

J is TRBJ2-7 and V is TRBV18; D is perhaps TRBD1 (5 bases). Germline lookup yields CDR1 KGHSH and CDR2 LQKENI. This CDR3 comprises 15 residues. The germline V and J ends were trimmed by 3 bases and 0 bases, with 12 bases remaining between them. The CDR3 sequence is CASSPAGHSSYEQYF. In nucleotides, the CDR3 is TGTGCCAGCTCACCGGCCGGACATAGCTCCTACGAGCAGTACTTC. Using reference TRBV18 and TRBJ2-7 for the parts outside the CDR3, the full variable domain is NAGVMQNPRHLVRRRGQEARLRCSPMKGHSHVYWYRQLPEEGLKFMVYLQKENIIDESGMPKERFSAEFPKEGPSILRIQQVVRGDSAAYFCASSPAGHSSYEQYFGPGTRLTVT.

J is TRBJ1-4 and V is TRBV24-1; 7 bases agree with TRBD1. The CDR3 runs to 15 residues. Trimming took 4 bases from V and 5 from J; bases not matched to a gene: 6. Germline V lookup: CDR1 KGHDR, CDR2 SFDVKD. CDR3 coding DNA: TGTGCCACCAGTGAGGGGACAGCGCGAAATGAAAAACTGTTTTTT. Encoded protein: CATSEGTARNEKLFF.

A few counts support this clone. V gene TRBV19 combines with J gene TRBJ2-7, with TRBD1 matching 9 bases. CDR3 length: 13 amino acids. Germline CDR1 LNHDA, CDR2 SQIVND (reference sequence). J gave up 4 bases and V 4 bases, and 2 bases lay outside the gene matches. This chain's CDR3 is CASSTGTGYEQYF. The CDR3 bases are TGTGCCAGTAGTACCGGGACAGGGTACGAGCAGTACTTC.

This clone is judged medium-sized (0.01 to 0.1%). The chain joins TRBV3-1 (or the pseudogene TRBV3-2) to TRBJ1-2, with 9 bases lining up with TRBD1. J lost 7 bases, V lost 3 bases, and 18 bases had no gene match. The germline V gene encodes CDR1 LGHDT and CDR2 YNNKEL (reference sequence). The CDR3 covers 18 residues. The CDR3 loop is CASSQYIPTGGRRPGYTF. Here the CDR3 DNA reads TGTGCCAGCAGCCAGTATATACCGACAGGGGGTCGACGCCCTGGCTACACCTTC.

The genes are TRBV7-3 and TRBJ2-3; 11 bases fit TRBD2. The CDR3 sequence is 16 residues long. Unmatched junction bases numbered 6, after V lost 5 bases and J lost 2 bases. Looked up from germline, CDR1 is SGHTA and CDR2 is FQGTGA. The CDR3 reads CASSLLAGGLTDTQYF. In DNA form, the CDR3 reads TGTGCCAGCAGCCTGCTAGCGGGGGGTCTCACAGATACGCAGTATTTT.

This rearrangement joins TRBV11-3 to TRBJ1-1; possibly TRBD1 for D (5 bases). This CDR3 spans 13 amino acids. Germline V gene lookup returns CDR1 SGHNT and CDR2 YENEEA. Trimming removed 5 bases from V and 4 bases from J, with 11 bases in between. DNA of the CDR3: TGTGCCAGCAGCACCCGGGGGGGCACTGAAGCTTTCTTT. It codes for CASSTRGGTEAFF. Full variable domain (remainder filled in from reference TRBV11-3 and TRBJ1-1): EAGVVQSPRYKIIEKKQPVAFWCNPISGHNTLYWYLQNLGQGPELLIRYENEEAVDDSQLPKDRFSAERLKGVDSTLKIQPAELGDSAVYLCASSTRGGTEAFFGQGTRLTVV.

J is TRBJ1-1 and V is TRBV29-1, with 8 bases matching TRBD1. V dropped 5 bases and J dropped 5; count of bases not matched to a gene: 10. This CDR3 is built from 14 residues. CDR1 is SQVTM and CDR2 is ANQGSEA in the germline V gene. CDR3 residues: CSVNYRGGRTEAFF. The CDR3 nucleotides are TGCAGCGTTAACTACAGGGGGGGTAGGACTGAAGCTTTCTTT. The full variable domain, rest sourced from reference TRBV29-1 and TRBJ1-1, is SAVISQKPSRDICQRGTSLTIQCQVDSQVTMMFWYRQQPGQSLTLIATANQGSEATYESGFVIDKFPISRPNLTFSTLTVSNMSPEDSSIYLCSVNYRGGRTEAFFGQGTRLTVV.

This chain joins TRBV12-3 or TRBV12-4 and TRBJ1-2; TRBD1 agrees at 7 bases. V gave up 6 bases and J gave up 6 bases; unmatched junction bases: 7. This CDR3 spans 13 amino acids. CDR3 sequence: CASRRQGSDGYTF. The CDR3 DNA is TGTGCCAGCAGGAGACAGGGCTCTGATGGCTACACCTTC.

The V and J genes are TRBV15 and TRBJ2-7; the D gene is possibly TRBD2 (5 bases). The V end lost 2 bases, the J end lost 1 base, and 9 bases lay between the germline ends. Germline CDR1 and CDR2: LNHNV and YYDKDF (reference sequence). The CDR3 has 14 residues. For the CDR3, the DNA is TGTGCCACCAGCAGACTAGCCGATTCCTACGAGCAGTACTTC. Translation gives CATSRLADSYEQYF.

The gene calls are TRBV15 and TRBJ1-1; D may be TRBD1 (6 bases). This CDR3 is 14 amino acids long. The ends were cut back, 5 bases at V and 5 bases at J, with 15 bases in the middle. Germline CDR1 reads LNHNV; CDR2 reads YYDKDF (reference sequence). The CDR3 bases are TGTGCCACCAGCGGAACACAGGGTGGGACTGAAGCTTTCTTT. Its protein is CATSGTQGGTEAFF. The full variable domain, its missing parts supplied by reference TRBV15 and TRBJ1-1, is DAMVIQNPRYQVTQFGKPVTLSCSQTLNHNVMYWYQQKSSQAPKLLFHYYDKDFNNEADTPDNFQSRRPNTSFCFLDIRSPGLGDTAMYLCATSGTQGGTEAFFGQGTRLTVV.

The rearrangement uses TRBV6-1 and TRBJ1-1; D not certain. The CDR3 is 14 residues long. The V end was cut by 2 bases, the J end by 2 bases, with 9 bases between. Germline CDR1 reads MNHNS; CDR2 reads SASEGT. The CDR3 protein is CASSETATNTEAFF. The CDR3 bases are TGTGCCAGCAGTGAAACAGCTACTAACACTGAAGCTTTCTTT.

The V gene is TRBV5-4, the J gene TRBJ1-1; 7 nucleotides agree with TRBD1. Germline trimming cut 0 bases from V and 0 bases from J; bases unmatched to any gene: 14. This CDR3 spans 19 amino acids. The germline gives CDR1 SGHNT, CDR2 YYREEE (reference sequence). The CDR3 here is CASSLGGGGGVSLNTEAFF. The CDR3 DNA reads as TGTGCCAGCAGCTTGGGGGGTGGAGGGGGCGTATCTCTGAACACTGAAGCTTTCTTT.

The chain recombines TRBV4-2 with TRBJ1-1; 8 nucleotides match TRBD1. V lost 4 bases, J lost 3 bases, and 10 bases stayed unmatched. Germline V CDR1 and CDR2: LGHNA, YNFKEQ. The length of the CDR3 is 16 residues. The CDR3 protein is CASSPSGGIEDTEAFF. The CDR3 DNA reads TGTGCCAGCAGCCCTTCAGGGGGCATAGAGGACACTGAAGCTTTCTTT.

The sample holds one count of this clone. The V call is TRBV5-5, the J call TRBJ2-1, with 8 bases fitting TRBD1. CDR3 length equals 15 residues. V lost 3 bases to trimming and J lost 6 bases; unmatched junction nucleotides: 8. Germline V gene data show CDR1 as SGHKS and CDR2 as YYEKEE (reference sequence). CDR3 nucleotides: TGTGCCAGCAGCTCCGGGACAGGTCCTTTCAATGAGCAGTTCTTC. Translating gives CASSSGTGPFNEQFF.

This clone was detected only a few times. The gene calls are TRBV25-1 and TRBJ1-1; a weak D match, TRBD1 (5 bases). Between the trimmed V and J ends, which lost 2 bases and 4 bases, there was a span of 11 bases. There are 14 residues in the CDR3. Per the germline V gene, CDR1 is MGHDK and CDR2 is SYGVNS. CDR3 bases: TGTGCCAGCAGTGAAGCAGGGATGGGCACTGAAGCTTTCTTT. This sequence encodes CASSEAGMGTEAFF.

This sequence joins TRBV5-1 and TRBJ2-2; perhaps TRBD2 as D (6 bases). This CDR3 spans 16 amino acids. V was trimmed by 0 bases and J by 7 bases, leaving 16 bases between them. Germline V gene lookup returns CDR1 SGHRS and CDR2 YFSETQ. The DNA for the CDR3 is TGCGCCAGCAGCTTGGCGGGGGTCAGCCGTGACGGGGAGCTGTTTTTT. Its protein product is CASSLAGVSRDGELFF.

The gene calls are TRBV30 and TRBJ1-4, with 7 nucleotides matching TRBD1. This CDR3 is built from 15 residues. J gave up 8 bases and V 2 bases, and 11 bases lay outside the gene matches. Looked up from germline, CDR1 is GTSNPN and CDR2 is SVGIG (reference sequence). This CDR3 reads CAWSISQGKGEKLFF. CDR3 coding DNA: TGTGCCTGGAGTATTTCACAGGGGAAAGGGGAAAAACTGTTTTTT.

This chain uses TRBV7-8 with TRBJ1-3; 9 nucleotides line up with TRBD1. The ends lost 10 bases at V and 1 base at J; junction bases unmatched: 5. The CDR3 is made up of 14 amino acids. Germline CDR1 SGHVS, CDR2 FQNEAQ. The DNA for the CDR3 is TGTGCCACCGGACAGGGGAGTTCTGGAAACACCATATATTTT. Translating gives CATGQGSSGNTIYF. Complete variable domain (other parts from reference TRBV7-8 and TRBJ1-3): GAGVSQSPRYKVAKRGQDVALRCDPISGHVSLFWYQQALGQGPEFLTYFQNEAQLDKSGLPSDRFFAERPEGSVSTLKIQRTQQEDSAVYLCATGQGSSGNTIYFGEGSWLTVV.

This chain connects TRBV3-1 (or the pseudogene TRBV3-2) to TRBJ1-1, with D maybe TRBD1 (5 bases). Germline V lookup: CDR1 LGHDT, CDR2 YNNKEL (reference sequence). The CDR3 spans 14 residues. The V end was cut by 0 bases, the J end by 11 bases, with 16 bases between. CDR3 DNA: TGTGCCAGCAGCCAAGATCCCCCCGGGGGAGGCGCTTTCTTT. Amino acids: CASSQDPPGGGAFF.

This clone has a handful of counts. The V gene is TRBV13, the J gene TRBJ1-5; D gene unclear. V dropped 0 bases and J dropped 2 bases, with 8 bases sitting between them. CDR3 length: 15 residues. The germline gives CDR1 PRHDT, CDR2 FYEKMQ (reference sequence). The CDR3, as DNA: TGTGCCAGCAGCTTAGGTCCTGAGGGCAATCAGCCCCAGCATTTT. Encoded protein: CASSLGPEGNQPQHF.

This chain uses TRBV4-3 with TRBJ2-5, with 8 bases lining up with TRBD1. V shed 4 bases, J shed 2 bases, and the junction held 12 bases outside the gene matches. The CDR3 length is 17 residues. CDR1 is LGHNA, CDR2 YSLEER, per germline. CDR3 sequence reads: CASSRDRSLAGQETQYF. In DNA, the CDR3 is TGCGCCAGCAGCCGGGACAGGAGTTTGGCGGGTCAAGAGACCCAGTACTTC.

The DNA of the CDR3 is TGTGCCAGCACGGTCTTCAGCGGGGGCAACAATGAGCAGTTCTTC. Its protein product is CASTVFSGGNNEQFF. The chain has TRBV6-5 and TRBJ2-1; 8 bases are a match to TRBD2. Germline trimming cut 7 bases from V and 5 bases from J; bases unmatched to any gene: 10. Germline V gene data show CDR1 as MNHEY and CDR2 as SVGAGI. The CDR3 extends over 15 amino acids.